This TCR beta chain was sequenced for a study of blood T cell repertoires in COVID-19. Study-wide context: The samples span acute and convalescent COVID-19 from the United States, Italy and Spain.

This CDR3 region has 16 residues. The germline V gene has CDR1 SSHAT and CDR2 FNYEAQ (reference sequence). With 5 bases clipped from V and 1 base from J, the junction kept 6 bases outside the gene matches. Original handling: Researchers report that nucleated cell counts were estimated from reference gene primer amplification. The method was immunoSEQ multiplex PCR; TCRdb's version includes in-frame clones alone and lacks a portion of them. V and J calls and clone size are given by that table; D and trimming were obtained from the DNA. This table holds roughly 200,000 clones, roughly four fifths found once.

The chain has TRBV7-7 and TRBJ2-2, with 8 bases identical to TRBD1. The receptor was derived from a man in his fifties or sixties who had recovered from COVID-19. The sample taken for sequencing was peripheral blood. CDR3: CASSVTGTGNTGELFF. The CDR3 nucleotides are TGTGCCAGCAGCGTAACCGGGACAGGGAACACCGGGGAGCTGTTTTTT.